This passage covers 29 T cell receptor beta chains from one sample sequenced in a study of OX40 agonist ivuxolimab in advanced cancers. Profiling relied on immunoSEQ multiplex PCR, and the TCRdb table lists in-frame clones only, not all of them. The sample consists of approximately 60,000 clones, about nine tenths of them appearing once. Specimen: CD4+ or CD8+ T cells sorted from blood, collected in a trial of the OX40 agonist ivuxolimab. The receptor set was obtained from an adult with an advanced solid tumor such as melanoma, head and neck, liver or kidney cancer.

The J gene is TRBJ2-5, the V gene TRBV28, with 9 bases fitting TRBD1. The closer fit of TRBJ2-7 to the DNA end suggests the J call may be wrong. The V gene's germline CDR1 is MDHEN and CDR2 SYDVKM. CDR3 length: 14 amino acids. The DNA of the CDR3 is TGTGCCAGCTGCTCCGGGACAGGGCTCTACGAGCAGTACTTC. It encodes CASCSGTGLYEQYF.

This clone occurred a few times. The genes are TRBV5-1 and TRBJ2-7; 11 nucleotides line up with TRBD2. V was clipped by 4 bases and J by 3 bases; unmatched bases: 3. Looked up from germline, CDR1 is SGHRS and CDR2 is YFSETQ. The CDR3 sequence is 14 residues long. CDR3 protein: CASSPSGGSYEQYF. For the CDR3, the DNA is TGCGCCAGCAGCCCTAGCGGGGGGAGCTACGAGCAGTACTTC.

The rearrangement links TRBV2 to TRBJ2-7; possibly TRBD2 for D (5 bases). Germline V gives CDR1 SNHLY, CDR2 FYNNEI. The CDR3 runs to 14 residues. Deletions cut 2 bases from V and 0 bases from J, with 8 bases between. CDR3: CASSETGSSYEQYF. In DNA, the CDR3 is TGTGCCAGCAGTGAAACGGGGAGCTCCTACGAGCAGTACTTC.

The chain employs TRBV10-3 and TRBJ1-1, with D maybe TRBD1 (6 bases). The germline V gene has CDR1 ENHRY and CDR2 SYGVKD. CDR3 length: 14 amino acids. V lost 11 bases to trimming and J lost 5 bases, with 21 bases between them. This CDR3 is CAVQRGAEGTEAFF. CDR3 nucleotide sequence: TGTGCCGTCCAACGGGGGGCAGAGGGAACTGAAGCTTTCTTT.

The chain's CDR3 is CASSVSRGTPGESEKLFF. For the CDR3, the DNA is TGTGCCAGCAGCGTAAGTAGGGGGACACCGGGGGAGAGTGAAAAACTGTTTTTT. J is TRBJ1-4 and V is TRBV9, with D perhaps TRBD1 (6 bases). CDR1 is SGDLS, CDR2 YYNGEE, per germline. The V end was cut by 1 base, the J end by 7 bases, with 23 bases between. The CDR3 totals 18 residues.

The V gene is TRBV7-9, the J gene TRBJ2-5; 7 bases are shared with TRBD1. With the DNA end fitting TRBJ2-7 better, the J assignment may be wrong. CDR3 length: 14 residues. CDR1 is SEHNR, CDR2 FQNEAQ, per germline (reference sequence). CDR3 residues: CASSLVQGAYEQYF. DNA for the CDR3: TGTGCCAGCAGCTTAGTTCAGGGGGCCTACGAGCAGTACTTC.

This chain links TRBV5-1 with TRBJ2-5; TRBD2 matches at 14 bases. The V and J ends lost 4 bases and 1 base, in that order; junction bases with no gene match: 3. Germline assignment: CDR1 SGHRS and CDR2 YFSETQ. There are 16 residues in the CDR3. The CDR3 is CASSRGTSGGQETQYF. In nucleotides, the CDR3 is TGCGCCAGCAGCCGCGGGACTAGCGGGGGCCAAGAGACCCAGTACTTC.

The rearrangement joins TRBV6-6 to TRBJ2-1, with 8 bases aligning to TRBD2. After removal of 6 bases from V and 11 bases from J, the junction contained 3 bases not matched to a gene. Germline V gives CDR1 MNHNY, CDR2 SVGAGI (reference sequence). CDR3 length: 11 amino acids. The CDR3 region has the DNA TGTGCCAGCAGCTTAGCGGGGAAGCAGTTCTTC. As protein: CASSLAGKQFF.

The table lists this clone with a few counts. The chain recombines TRBV7-9 with TRBJ1-1; D is unresolved. CDR3 length: 13 amino acids. Per the germline V gene, CDR1 is SEHNR and CDR2 is FQNEAQ (reference sequence). With 5 bases removed from V and 3 bases from J, the gap between germline ends came to 10 bases. CDR3 loop: CASSPQAYTEAFF. The CDR3 region has the DNA TGTGCCAGCAGCCCACAAGCGTACACTGAAGCTTTCTTT.

CDR3 bases: TGTGCCAGCAGCTTTTCTAGGACAGGGGGACTGGATGGCTACACCTTC. It encodes CASSFSRTGGLDGYTF. The chain uses TRBV5-5 and TRBJ1-2; 10 positions agree with TRBD1. Germline loops: CDR1 SGHKS, CDR2 YYEKEE (reference sequence). The ends lost 2 bases at V and 6 bases at J; junction bases unmatched: 10. The CDR3 runs 16 residues.

This chain joins TRBV6-4 and TRBJ1-1; 8 bases agree with TRBD1. The CDR3 is 14 amino acids. The germline CDR1 and CDR2 sequences are MRHNA and SNTAGT. V gave up 6 bases and J gave up 1 base; unmatched junction bases: 4. CDR3 protein: CASSAGQGNTEAFF. The CDR3 nucleotides are TGTGCCAGCAGCGCCGGACAGGGGAACACTGAAGCTTTCTTT.

The rearrangement uses TRBV19 and TRBJ2-1; no clear D. CDR3 length: 13 residues. CDR1 LNHDA and CDR2 SQIVND come from the germline V gene (reference sequence). V lost 3 bases, J lost 5 bases, and 8 bases lay in between. The CDR3 nucleotides are TGTGCCAGTAGTATCGACACCCACAATGAGCAGTTCTTC. It specifies CASSIDTHNEQFF.

The chain has TRBV6-5 and TRBJ2-2; D possibly corresponds to TRBD1 (6 bases). V was shortened by 6 bases and J by 6 bases, with 11 bases between the two germline ends. Germline V CDR1 and CDR2: MNHEY, SVGAGI. The CDR3 contains 13 residues. The CDR3 loop is CASRPYRAGELFF. For the CDR3, the DNA is TGTGCCAGCAGACCCTACAGGGCCGGGGAGCTGTTTTTT.

This sequence joins TRBV4-2 and TRBJ1-5; D is perhaps TRBD1 (6 bases). Trimming stripped 4 bases from V and 4 bases from J, with 23 bases between. The germline CDR1 and CDR2 sequences are LGHNA and YNFKEQ. This CDR3 spans 18 amino acids. The CDR3 sequence is CASSPGGGGQFVNQPQHF. The DNA of the CDR3 is TGTGCCAGCAGCCCTGGGGGAGGGGGTCAGTTTGTTAATCAGCCCCAGCATTTT.

This clone was observed a few times. The rearrangement uses TRBV5-4 and TRBJ1-1; TRBD1 matches 7 bases. CDR3 length: 15 residues. After removal of 4 bases from V and 5 bases from J, the junction contained 11 bases not matched to a gene. CDR1 SGHNT and CDR2 YYREEE come from the germline V gene (reference sequence). The CDR3, as DNA: TGTGCCAGCAGCCGACAACAGGGGAGAGGGACTGAAGCTTTCTTT. Encoded protein: CASSRQQGRGTEAFF.

The rearrangement links TRBV5-1 to TRBJ2-3; no clear D gene. Per the germline V gene, CDR1 is SGHRS and CDR2 is YFSETQ. CDR3 length: 14 amino acids. Trimming took off 2 bases at V and 4 bases at J, with 11 bases between the two ends. The chain's CDR3 is CASSFSPLPDTQYF. In DNA, the CDR3 is TGCGCCAGCAGCTTCTCTCCTCTACCAGATACGCAGTATTTT.

V usage is TRBV6-4 and J usage is TRBJ2-5; 11 nucleotides align to TRBD2. There are 16 residues in the CDR3. From germline, CDR1 is MRHNA and CDR2 SNTAGT. V was clipped by 3 bases and J by 2 bases; unmatched bases: 5. The CDR3 here is CASSESVAGGQETQYF. The DNA for the CDR3 is TGTGCCAGCAGTGAGTCCGTAGCGGGGGGGCAAGAGACCCAGTACTTC.

The V gene is TRBV19, the J gene TRBJ1-2; D may be TRBD1 (6 bases). There are 15 residues in the CDR3. V was cut by 5 bases and J by 8 bases, with 21 bases left in between. Germline V lookup: CDR1 LNHDA, CDR2 SQIVND (reference sequence). In nucleotides, the CDR3 is TGTGCCAGTAGTGCAAAGGCCGGGACCCAGGGGGGCTACACCTTC. As protein: CASSAKAGTQGGYTF. Complete variable domain (other parts from reference TRBV19 and TRBJ1-2): DGGITQSPKYLFRKEGQNVTLSCEQNLNHDAMYWYRQDPGQGLRLIYYSQIVNDFQKGDIAEGYSVSREKKESFPLTVTSAQKNPTAFYLCASSAKAGTQGGYTFGSGTRLTVV.

This rearrangement joins TRBV7-8 to TRBJ1-3, with D hard to call. This CDR3 spans 14 amino acids. The V gene lost 5 bases and the J gene lost 0 bases, with 8 bases spanning the gap. Germline V lookup: CDR1 SGHVS, CDR2 FQNEAQ. The CDR3: CASSALGSGNTIYF. Here the CDR3 DNA reads TGTGCCAGCAGCGCCCTCGGCTCTGGAAACACCATATATTTT.

The chain combines TRBV5-1 with TRBJ2-1; D remains ambiguous. V was trimmed by 5 bases and J by 6 bases, leaving 6 bases between them. The CDR3 runs 11 residues. Germline V gene sequence: CDR1 SGHRS, CDR2 YFSETQ. This chain's CDR3 is CASRISNEQFF. DNA for the CDR3: TGCGCCAGCAGAATCAGCAATGAGCAGTTCTTC.

The chain links TRBV6-6 to TRBJ1-1, with a weak D call TRBD1 (5 bases). The V gene lost 10 bases and the J gene lost 7 bases, with 19 bases spanning the gap. The CDR3 spans 13 residues. CDR1 MNHNY and CDR2 SVGAGI come from the germline V gene (reference sequence). CDR3 in amino acids: CATFGRVEGEAFF. CDR3 nucleotide sequence: TGTGCCACCTTTGGCAGGGTTGAGGGTGAAGCTTTCTTT.

Comments on this clone: An end of the junction differs from the germline gene, which may be a read error. V and J are TRBV30 and TRBJ2-1; 11 nucleotides match TRBD2. The CDR3 sequence is 12 residues long. The germline V gene has CDR1 GTSNPN and CDR2 SVGIG (reference sequence). This CDR3 is CAWSVRLAGMVF. The CDR3 DNA is TGTGCCTGGAGTGTGCGACTAGCGGGGATGGTCTTC.

About this clone itself: One end of the junction does not line up with germline, which may come from a read error. Other DNA sequences in this sample translate to the same CDR3. The chain joins TRBV7-9 to TRBJ1-1; D gene uncertain. This CDR3 has 13 residues. Germline CDR1 SEHNR, CDR2 FQNEAQ (reference sequence). CDR3 sequence reads: CASSLARHTEAFF. The CDR3 coding sequence is TGTGCTAGCAGCCTCGCGAGGCACACTGAAGCTTTCTTT.

This clone was detected only a few times. This chain joins TRBV10-1 and TRBJ2-5; the match to TRBD2 covers 7 bases. CDR3 size: 13 residues. V shed 3 bases and J 5 bases; nucleotides not matched to a gene: 3. Germline V gene sequence: CDR1 WNHNN, CDR2 SYGVQD (reference sequence). The CDR3 sequence: CASSERLAETQYF. Here the CDR3 DNA reads TGCGCCAGCAGTGAAAGACTAGCCGAGACCCAGTACTTC.

The chain carries TRBV7-2 and TRBJ1-5; D is possibly TRBD1 (6 bases). The germline V gene has CDR1 SGHTA and CDR2 FQGNSA. V lost 5 bases and J lost 7, with 15 bases in between. The CDR3 runs to 14 residues. The CDR3 is CASSPRAGEQPQHF. Written as DNA, the CDR3 is TGTGCCAGCAGCCCACGGGCAGGGGAACAGCCCCAGCATTTT.

The V and J genes are TRBV18 and TRBJ1-4; 7 bases fit TRBD1. In germline, CDR1 is KGHSH, CDR2 LQKENI. The CDR3 has 14 amino acids. The junction had 6 bases not matched to a gene; V was cut back by 3 bases and J by 8 bases. This CDR3 reads CASSPSTGVEKLFF. CDR3 coding DNA: TGTGCCAGCTCACCTTCCACAGGGGTGGAAAAACTGTTTTTT.

This clone showed up just a few times. The rearrangement links TRBV6-6 to TRBJ1-2, with D possibly matching TRBD1 (6 bases). With 8 bases removed from V and 0 bases from J, the gap between germline ends came to 16 bases. Germline loops: CDR1 MNHNY, CDR2 SVGAGI (reference sequence). The CDR3 has 15 amino acids. CDR3 nucleotides: TGTGCCAGCGTGGCGGGGGCCCCGCCTAACTATGGCTACACCTTC. It specifies CASVAGAPPNYGYTF.

V is TRBV27 and J is TRBJ2-7; weak D call: TRBD2 (5 bases). The germline V and J ends were trimmed by 2 bases and 7 bases, with 12 bases remaining between them. The CDR3 sequence is 13 residues long. The germline CDR1 and CDR2 sequences are MNHEY and SMNVEV (reference sequence). This CDR3 reads CASSLPVAWEQYF. The CDR3 nucleotides read TGTGCCAGCAGTTTACCCGTAGCGTGGGAGCAGTACTTC.

This chain joins TRBV7-8 and TRBJ2-7; TRBD2 agrees at 7 bases. V lost 8 bases to trimming and J lost 0 bases; unmatched junction nucleotides: 7. Germline values: CDR1 SGHVS, CDR2 FQNEAQ. The CDR3 sequence is 14 residues long. The chain's CDR3 is CASGPSGSSYEQYF. DNA of the CDR3: TGTGCCAGCGGTCCTAGCGGTTCCTCCTACGAGCAGTACTTC.